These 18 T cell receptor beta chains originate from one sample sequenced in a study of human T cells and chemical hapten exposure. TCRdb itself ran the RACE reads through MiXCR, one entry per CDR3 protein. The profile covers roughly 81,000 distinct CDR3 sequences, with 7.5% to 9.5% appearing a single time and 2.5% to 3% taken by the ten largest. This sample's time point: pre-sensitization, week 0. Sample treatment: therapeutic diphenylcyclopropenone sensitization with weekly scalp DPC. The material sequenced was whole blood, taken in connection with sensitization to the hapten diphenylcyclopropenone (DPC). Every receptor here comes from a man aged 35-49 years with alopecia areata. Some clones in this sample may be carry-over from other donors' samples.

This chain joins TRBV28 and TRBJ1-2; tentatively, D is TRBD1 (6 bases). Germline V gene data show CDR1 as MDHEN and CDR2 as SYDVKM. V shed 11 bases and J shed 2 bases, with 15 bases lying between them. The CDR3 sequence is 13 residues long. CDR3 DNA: TGTGCCCTAGGCCCGGGGGGCAACTATGGCTACACCTTC. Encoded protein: CALGPGGNYGYTF.

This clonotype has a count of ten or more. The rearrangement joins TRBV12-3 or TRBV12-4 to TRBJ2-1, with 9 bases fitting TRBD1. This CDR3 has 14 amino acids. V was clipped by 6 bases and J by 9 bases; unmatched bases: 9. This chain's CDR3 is CASRKMGQGSEQFF. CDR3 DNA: TGTGCCAGCAGAAAAATGGGACAGGGTAGTGAGCAGTTCTTC.

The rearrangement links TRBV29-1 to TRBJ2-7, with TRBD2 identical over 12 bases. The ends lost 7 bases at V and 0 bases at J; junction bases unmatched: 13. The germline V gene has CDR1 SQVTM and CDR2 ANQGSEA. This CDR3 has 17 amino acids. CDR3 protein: CSAQRRGLAGVSYEQYV. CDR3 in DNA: TGCAGCGCCCAGCGCAGGGGACTAGCGGGTGTCTCCTACGAGCAGTACGTC.

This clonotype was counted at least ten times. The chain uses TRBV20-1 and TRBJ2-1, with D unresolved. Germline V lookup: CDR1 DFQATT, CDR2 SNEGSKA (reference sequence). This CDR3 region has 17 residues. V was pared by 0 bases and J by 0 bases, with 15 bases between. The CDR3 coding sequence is TGCAGTGCTAGAGAGGTTGCAAGTGGGTTCTCCTACAATGAGCAGTTCTTC. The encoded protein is CSAREVASGFSYNEQFF.

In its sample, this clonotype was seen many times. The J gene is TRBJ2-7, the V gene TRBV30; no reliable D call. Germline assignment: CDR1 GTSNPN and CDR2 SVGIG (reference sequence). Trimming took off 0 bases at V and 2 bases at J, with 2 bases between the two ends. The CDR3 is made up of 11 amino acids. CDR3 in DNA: TGTGCCTGGAGTGTCGCCTACGAGCAGTACTTC. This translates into CAWSVAYEQYF.

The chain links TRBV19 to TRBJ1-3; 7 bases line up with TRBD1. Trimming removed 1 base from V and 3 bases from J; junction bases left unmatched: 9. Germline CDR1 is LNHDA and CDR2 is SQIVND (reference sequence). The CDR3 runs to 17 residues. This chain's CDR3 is CASSIGPTGLSGNTIYF. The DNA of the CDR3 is TGTGCCAGTAGTATAGGTCCGACAGGGCTGAGTGGAAACACCATATATTTT. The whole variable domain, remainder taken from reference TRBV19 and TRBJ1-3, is DGGITQSPKYLFRKEGQNVTLSCEQNLNHDAMYWYRQDPGQGLRLIYYSQIVNDFQKGDIAEGYSVSREKKESFPLTVTSAQKNPTAFYLCASSIGPTGLSGNTIYFGEGSWLTVV.

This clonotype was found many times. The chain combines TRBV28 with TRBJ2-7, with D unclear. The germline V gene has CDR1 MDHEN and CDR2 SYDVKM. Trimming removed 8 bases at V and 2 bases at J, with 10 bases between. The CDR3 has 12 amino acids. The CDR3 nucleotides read TGTGCCAGCGGAAACCAACCCTACGAGCAGTACTTC. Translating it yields CASGNQPYEQYF. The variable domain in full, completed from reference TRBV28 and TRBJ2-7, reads DVKVTQSSRYLVKRTGEKVFLECVQDMDHENMFWYRQDPGLGLRLIYFSYDVKMKEKGDIPEGYSVSREKKERFSLILESASTNQTSMYLCASGNQPYEQYFGPGTRLTVT.

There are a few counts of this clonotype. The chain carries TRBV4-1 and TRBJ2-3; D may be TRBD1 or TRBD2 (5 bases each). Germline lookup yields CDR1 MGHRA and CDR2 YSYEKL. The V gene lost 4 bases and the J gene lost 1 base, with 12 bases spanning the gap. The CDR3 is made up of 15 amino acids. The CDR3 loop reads CASSPGSGRTDTQYF. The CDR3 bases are TGCGCCAGCAGCCCAGGGAGCGGACGCACAGATACGCAGTATTTT.

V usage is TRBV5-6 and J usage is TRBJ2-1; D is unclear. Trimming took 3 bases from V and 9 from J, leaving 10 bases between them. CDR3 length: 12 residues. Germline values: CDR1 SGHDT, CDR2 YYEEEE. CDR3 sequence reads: CASSSRVREQFF. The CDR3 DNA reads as TGTGCCAGCAGCTCCCGAGTGCGTGAGCAGTTCTTC. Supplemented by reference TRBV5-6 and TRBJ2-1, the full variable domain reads DAGVTQSPTHLIKTRGQQVTLRCSPKSGHDTVSWYQQALGQGPQFIFQYYEEEERQRGNFPDRFSGHQFPNYSSELNVNALLLGDSALYLCASSSRVREQFFGPGTRLTVL.

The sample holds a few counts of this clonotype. The CDR3 loop reads CATSGDRGLWQETQYF. The CDR3 bases are TGTGCCACCAGTGGGGACAGGGGCCTTTGGCAAGAGACCCAGTACTTC. The V and J genes are TRBV24-1 and TRBJ2-5, with TRBD1 matching over 10 bases. With V trimmed by 5 bases and J by 2 bases, 7 bases remained unmatched. CDR1 and CDR2 from the germline V gene are KGHDR and SFDVKD. The CDR3 runs 16 residues.

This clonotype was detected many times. The CDR3 DNA follows: TGTGCCAGCAGCAGGACGCACTACACAGATACGCAGTATTTT. Amino acids: CASSRTHYTDTQYF. J is TRBJ2-3 and V is TRBV3-1, with D unresolved. Germline V gives CDR1 LGHDT, CDR2 YNNKEL (reference sequence). This CDR3 is built from 14 residues. V dropped 5 bases and J dropped 2 bases, with 11 bases sitting between them.

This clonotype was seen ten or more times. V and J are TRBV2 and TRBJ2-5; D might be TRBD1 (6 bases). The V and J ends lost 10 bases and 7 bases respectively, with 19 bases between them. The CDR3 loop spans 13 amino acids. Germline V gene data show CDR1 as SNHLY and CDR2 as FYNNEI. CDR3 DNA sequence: TGTGCCACAACCGGGACACTCACCACGACCCAGTACTTC. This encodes CATTGTLTTTQYF.

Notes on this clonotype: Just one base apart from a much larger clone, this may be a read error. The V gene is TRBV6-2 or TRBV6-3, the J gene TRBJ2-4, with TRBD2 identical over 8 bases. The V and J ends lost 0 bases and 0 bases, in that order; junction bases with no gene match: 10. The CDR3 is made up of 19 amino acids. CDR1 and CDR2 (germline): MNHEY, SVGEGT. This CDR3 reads CASSYSPGLGDIAKNIQYF. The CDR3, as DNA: TGTGCCAGCAGTTACTCACCGGGACTAGGGGATATAGCCAAAAACATTCAGTACTTC.

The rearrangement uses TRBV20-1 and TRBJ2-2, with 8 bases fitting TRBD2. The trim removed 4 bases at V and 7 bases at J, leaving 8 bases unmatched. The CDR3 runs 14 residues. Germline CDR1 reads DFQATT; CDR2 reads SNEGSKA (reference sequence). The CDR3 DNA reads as TGCAGTGCTACCGGGACTAGAAGAGACGGGGAGCTGTTTTTT. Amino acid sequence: CSATGTRRDGELFF.

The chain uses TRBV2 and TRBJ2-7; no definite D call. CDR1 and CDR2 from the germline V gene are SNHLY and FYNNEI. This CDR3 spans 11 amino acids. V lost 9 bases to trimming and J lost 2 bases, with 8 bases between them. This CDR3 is CASKGPYEQYF. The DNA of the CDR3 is TGTGCCAGTAAAGGTCCCTACGAGCAGTACTTC.

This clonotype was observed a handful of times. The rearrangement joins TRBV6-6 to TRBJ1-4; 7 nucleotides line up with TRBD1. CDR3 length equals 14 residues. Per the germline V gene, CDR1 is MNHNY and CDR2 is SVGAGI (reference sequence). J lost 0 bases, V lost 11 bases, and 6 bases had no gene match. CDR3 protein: CAGWTGATNEKLFF. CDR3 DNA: TGTGCCGGCTGGACAGGAGCAACTAATGAAAAACTGTTTTTT.

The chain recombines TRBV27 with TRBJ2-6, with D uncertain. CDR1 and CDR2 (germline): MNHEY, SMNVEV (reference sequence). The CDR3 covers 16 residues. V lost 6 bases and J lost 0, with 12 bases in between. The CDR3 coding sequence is TGTGCCAGCAGCCAGTGGGTTATCTCTGGGGCCAACGTCCTGACTTTC. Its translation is CASSQWVISGANVLTF.

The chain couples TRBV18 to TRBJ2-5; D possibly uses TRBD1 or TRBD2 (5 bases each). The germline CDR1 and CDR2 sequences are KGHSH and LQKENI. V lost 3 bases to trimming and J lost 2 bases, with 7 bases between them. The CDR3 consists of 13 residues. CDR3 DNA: TGTGCCAGCTCACCGGGGGAGCAAGAGACCCAGTACTTC. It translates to CASSPGEQETQYF.